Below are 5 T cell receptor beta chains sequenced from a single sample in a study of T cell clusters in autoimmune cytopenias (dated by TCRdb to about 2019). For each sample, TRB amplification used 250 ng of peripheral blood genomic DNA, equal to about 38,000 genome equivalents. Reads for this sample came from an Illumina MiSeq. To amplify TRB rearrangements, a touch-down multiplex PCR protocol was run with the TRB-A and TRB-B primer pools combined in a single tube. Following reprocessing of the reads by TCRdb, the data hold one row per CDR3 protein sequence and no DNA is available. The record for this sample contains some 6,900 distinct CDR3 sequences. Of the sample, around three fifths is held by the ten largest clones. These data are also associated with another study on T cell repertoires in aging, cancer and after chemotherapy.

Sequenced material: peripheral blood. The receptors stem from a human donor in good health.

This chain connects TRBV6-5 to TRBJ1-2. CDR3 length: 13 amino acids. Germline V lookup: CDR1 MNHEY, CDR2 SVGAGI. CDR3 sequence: CASSPSADYGYTF.

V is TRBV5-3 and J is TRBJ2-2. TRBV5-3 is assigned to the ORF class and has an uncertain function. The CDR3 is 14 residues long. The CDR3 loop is CARSLWLLTGELFF.

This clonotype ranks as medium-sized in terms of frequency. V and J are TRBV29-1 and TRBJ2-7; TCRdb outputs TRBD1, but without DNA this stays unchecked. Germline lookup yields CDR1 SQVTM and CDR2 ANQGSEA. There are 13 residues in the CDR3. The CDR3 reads CSVAPGQGNEQYF.

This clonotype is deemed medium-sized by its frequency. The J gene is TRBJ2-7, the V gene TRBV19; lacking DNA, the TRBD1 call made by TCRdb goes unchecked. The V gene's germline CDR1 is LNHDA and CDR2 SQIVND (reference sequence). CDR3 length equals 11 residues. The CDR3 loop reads CATRTGYEQYF.

The CDR3 region is CASSWDRGLAGGGNEQFF. This chain links TRBV6-2 or TRBV6-3 with TRBJ2-1; TCRdb proposes TRBD2, but this gene call is untestable without DNA. CDR1 and CDR2 from the germline V gene are MNHEY and SVGEGT. CDR3 length: 18 amino acids.